The present T cell receptor beta chain was sequenced within a study of cytomegalovirus exposure and HLA in healthy donors. For the study at large: Of all 400 or so donors who were genotyped, roughly 81% belonged to the Caucasian-associated ancestry cluster.

The PCR employed 60 Vbeta primers together with 13 Jbeta primers. Using immunoSEQ multiplex PCR, the repertoire was profiled, and TCRdb retains in-frame clones only, with some absent. The sample yields 99,000 or so clones, about four fifths seen once. On this clone: No antigen is known for it.

Germline V gene data show CDR1 as MNHNS and CDR2 as SASEGT. This CDR3 is built from 15 residues. The germline V and J ends were trimmed by 6 bases and 0 bases, with 11 bases remaining between them. Findings and limits, study-wide: The productive fraction for most TCR beta V segments was about 87% or about 30% in an earlier analysis. The authors listed about 170 TCR beta chains as cytomegalovirus-associated. 87-base-pair reads could not separate some V segments, including TRBV6-2 and TRBV6-3.

The source material was PBMCs. The chain employs TRBV6-1 and TRBJ1-4; no clear D gene. The source of this sequence is a male donor in good health and CMV-seropositive. The CDR3 nucleotides read TGTGCCAGCAGAACAGAACCCGCAACTAATGAAAAACTGTTTTTT. This codes for CASRTEPATNEKLFF.